This T cell receptor (beta chain) was profiled in a study of T cell repertoires in cytomegalovirus infection. The study's findings and limits: Predominance within the ex vivo response was attributable to HLA-C-restricted CMV-specific TCR beta clonotypes. The cumulative frequency of public TCR beta families identified carriers of CMV plus the relevant HLA.

Worth noting for this clonotype: Its antigen is not identified. A much larger clone differs by one base, so this may be a read error.

CDR1 is SGHVS, CDR2 FNYEAQ, per germline. The CDR3 is 15 amino acids. V lost 4 bases and J 12 bases, leaving 22 bases between the germline ends. TCRdb re-called the reads with MiXCR, one entry per CDR3 protein. The data contain approximately 1,000,000 distinct CDR3 sequences, approximately 33% of them singletons. This clonotype was obtained from a human donor in good health (CMV status not recorded). Some clones in this sample may be carry-over from other donors' samples. Source: cultured CD8+ T cells from PBMCs, taken from culture after CMV antigen stimulation. J is TRBJ2-1 and V is TRBV7-6, with D perhaps TRBD1 or TRBD2 (6 bases each). DNA for the CDR3: TGTGCCAGCAGCTCCGGACAGTGGTCGGGGGATGTGCAGTTCTTC. As protein: CASSSGQWSGDVQFF.